This T cell receptor (beta chain) comes out of a study of T-cell memory formation after mild COVID-19. Study details: Clusters were largely donor specific.

Notes on the study in general: Contracting CD4+ clones were located mainly in CM and EM, and CD8+ clones in EMRA.

With 7 bases removed from V and 1 base from J, the gap between germline ends came to 13 bases. CDR3 length: 14 residues. Concerning this clonotype itself: The antigen is not known.

Amplification by 5'RACE using constant-segment primers produced TCR alpha and TCR beta cDNA libraries that carried sample barcodes and UMIs. Each CDR3 protein is one row after TCRdb ran MiXCR on the 5' RACE reads. The table lists 250,000 to 300,000 distinct CDR3 sequences, roughly 15% of them singletons. The source is a man aged 18 to 29 who had mild COVID-19 (a few samples of this study predate the infection). Cell type and time point are not known. The sample comprised PBMCs or a T cell subset sorted from them (not recorded which). The V gene is TRBV12-3 or TRBV12-4, the J gene TRBJ1-1; D gene ambiguous. The CDR3 coding sequence is TGTGCCAGCACCCACTCCCCGGAGAACACTGAAGCTTTCTTT. Protein sequence: CASTHSPENTEAFF.